The 7 T cell receptor beta chains below all came from one sample that was sequenced in a study of T cells in localized non-small cell lung cancer. Produced via immunoSEQ multiplex PCR; TCRdb's table is partial and in-frame only. The sample consists of 25,000 or so clones, approximately 87% of them appearing once. The specimen was PBMCs, collected before any cancer treatment. These receptors all come from a man between 40 and 69 years old with stage II lung adenocarcinoma.

This chain joins TRBV6-1 and TRBJ2-7; D is uncertain. The CDR3 totals 15 residues. In germline, CDR1 is MNHNS, CDR2 SASEGT. Trimming cost V 4 bases and J 1 base, with 14 bases left between them. In nucleotides, the CDR3 is TGTGCCAGCAGTGTTTCTGGTTCGGAATCCTACGAGCAGTACTTC. Amino acids: CASSVSGSESYEQYF.

The chain employs TRBV5-1 and TRBJ2-3; unclear D gene. Germline V lookup: CDR1 SGHRS, CDR2 YFSETQ. The V and J ends lost 0 bases and 0 bases respectively, with 8 bases between them. There are 15 residues in the CDR3. CDR3 residues: CASSLDSPSTDTQYF. The CDR3 region has the DNA TGCGCCAGCAGCTTGGACAGCCCTAGCACAGATACGCAGTATTTT.

The chain has TRBV9 and TRBJ1-5; possibly TRBD1 for D (6 bases). Germline V gene sequence: CDR1 SGDLS, CDR2 YYNGEE. V dropped 0 bases and J dropped 4 bases, with 11 bases sitting between them. CDR3 size: 15 residues. Here the CDR3 DNA reads TGTGCCAGCAGCGTAGAGGGAACAGGGAATCAGCCCCAGCATTTT. This sequence encodes CASSVEGTGNQPQHF.

The chain couples TRBV6-1 to TRBJ1-2, with 9 bases matching TRBD1. This CDR3 is 15 amino acids long. Germline loops: CDR1 MNHNS, CDR2 SASEGT. V shed 6 bases, J shed 7 bases, and the junction held 12 bases outside the gene matches. This CDR3 reads CASSVTGTGFFGYTF. As DNA, the CDR3 is TGTGCCAGCAGCGTGACCGGGACAGGGTTTTTTGGCTACACCTTC.

The chain employs TRBV7-8 and TRBJ1-4, with 10 bases matching TRBD1. Trimming took 4 bases from V and 8 from J; bases not matched to a gene: 13. The CDR3 spans 17 residues. Germline lookup yields CDR1 SGHVS and CDR2 FQNEAQ. In DNA, the CDR3 is TGTGCCAGCAGCTCGCGCCGACAGGGGGCTGGTGGGGAAAAACTGTTTTTT. Protein: CASSSRRQGAGGEKLFF.

This rearrangement joins TRBV6-5 to TRBJ2-7, with TRBD2 matching 9 bases. With V trimmed by 5 bases and J by 3 bases, 2 bases remained unmatched. Per germline, CDR1 MNHEY and CDR2 SVGAGI. The CDR3 has 13 residues. Written as DNA, the CDR3 is TGTGCCAGCAGTCTTAGCGGGAGCTACGAGCAGTACTTC. Protein: CASSLSGSYEQYF.

Judged by abundance, this clone is medium-sized. V is TRBV5-5 and J is TRBJ1-2; D is unclear. The germline V and J ends were trimmed by 3 bases and 3 bases, with 9 bases remaining between them. Germline V gives CDR1 SGHKS, CDR2 YYEKEE (reference sequence). This CDR3 has 13 residues. CDR3 loop: CASSSASHYGYTF. CDR3 DNA sequence: TGTGCCAGCAGCTCTGCCAGCCACTATGGCTACACCTTC.